Listed here is a single T cell receptor beta chain. Its target is unknown. Only in-frame clones appear in the TCRdb table, and some are missing; sequencing was by immunoSEQ multiplex PCR. The sample consists of roughly 86,000 clones, around 89% of them appearing once. The data derive from a study of OX40 agonist ivuxolimab in advanced cancers. At the level of the study: In three patients, partial responses were observed, one with hepatocellular carcinoma and two with cutaneous melanoma. Study outcomes and limitations: What antigens the expanded peripheral T cells recognized was never established.

CDR1 and CDR2 from the germline V gene are SGHNT and YYREEE (reference sequence). V lost 4 bases and J 4 bases, leaving 12 bases between the germline ends. The CDR3 covers 15 residues. The sequence was collected from an adult with an advanced solid tumor such as melanoma, head and neck, liver or kidney cancer. This chain joins TRBV5-4 and TRBJ2-6; D possibly corresponds to TRBD2 (6 bases). Specimen: CD4+ or CD8+ T cells sorted from blood, collected in a trial of the OX40 agonist ivuxolimab. Here the CDR3 reads CASSSRGDGANVLTF. In DNA, the CDR3 is TGTGCCAGCAGCAGTCGCGGGGACGGGGCCAACGTCCTGACTTTC.